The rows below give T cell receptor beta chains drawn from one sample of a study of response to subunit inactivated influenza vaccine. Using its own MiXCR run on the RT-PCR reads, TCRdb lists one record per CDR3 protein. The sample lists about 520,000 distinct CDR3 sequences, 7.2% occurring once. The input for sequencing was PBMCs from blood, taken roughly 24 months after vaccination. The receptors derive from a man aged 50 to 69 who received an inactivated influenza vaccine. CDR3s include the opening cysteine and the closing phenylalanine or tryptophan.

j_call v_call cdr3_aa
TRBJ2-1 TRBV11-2 CASSPPSLDRRKPEQFF
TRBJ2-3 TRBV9 CASSIGLTGWADTQYF
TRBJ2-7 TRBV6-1 CASRRGGSGEQYF
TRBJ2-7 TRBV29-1 CSARDGPYEQYF
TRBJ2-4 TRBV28 CASRTAGVESIQYF
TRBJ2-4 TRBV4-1 CASSQVGTDVGNIQYF
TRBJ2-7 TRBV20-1 CSASKRGRGEQYF
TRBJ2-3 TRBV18 CASSPLGDSTDTQYF
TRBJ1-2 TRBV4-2 CASSQAGANNYGYTF
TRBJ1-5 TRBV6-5 CASSYIGQQPQHF
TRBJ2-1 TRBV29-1 CSVAGGLTYNEQFF
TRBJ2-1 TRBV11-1 CASGTGFYNEQFF
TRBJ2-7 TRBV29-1 CSVKGYEQYF
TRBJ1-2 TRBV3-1 CASSQEWTGTYGYTF
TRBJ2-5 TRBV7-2 CASSRVRKTQYF
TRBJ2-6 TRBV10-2 CASRGFLISGANVLTF
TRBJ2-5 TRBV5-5 CASSLGTSGGSETQYF